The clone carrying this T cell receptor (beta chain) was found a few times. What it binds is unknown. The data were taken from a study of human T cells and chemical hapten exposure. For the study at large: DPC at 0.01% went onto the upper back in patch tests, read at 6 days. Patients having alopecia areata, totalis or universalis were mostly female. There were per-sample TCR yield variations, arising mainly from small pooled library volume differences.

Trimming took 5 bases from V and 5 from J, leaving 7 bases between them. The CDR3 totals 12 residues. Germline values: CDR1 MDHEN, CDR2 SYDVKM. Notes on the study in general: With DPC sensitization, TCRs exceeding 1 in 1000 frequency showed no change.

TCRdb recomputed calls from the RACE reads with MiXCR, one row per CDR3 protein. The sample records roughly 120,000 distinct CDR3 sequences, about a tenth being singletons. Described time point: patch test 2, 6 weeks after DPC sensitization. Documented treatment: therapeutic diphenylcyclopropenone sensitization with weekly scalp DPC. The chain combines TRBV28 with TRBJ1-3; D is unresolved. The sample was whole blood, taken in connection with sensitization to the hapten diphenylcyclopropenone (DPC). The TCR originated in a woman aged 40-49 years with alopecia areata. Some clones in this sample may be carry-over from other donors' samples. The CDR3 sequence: CASSPDRNTIYF. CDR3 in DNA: TGTGCCAGCAGTCCCGATAGAAACACCATATATTTT.